The clone carrying this TCR beta chain was observed a handful of times. Its target is not known. This sample was included in a study of CD8 T cells in ankylosing spondylitis. This CDR3 region has 12 residues. TCRdb analysed the 5' RACE reads with MiXCR anew, one entry per CDR3 protein. The sample contains just over 350,000 distinct CDR3 sequences, 20% of which appear only once. Whole-study results and caveats: Significant enrichment of disease-linked clones was reported in matched ankylosing spondylitis synovial fluid. A subset of motif variants has previously been described in the synovial fluid and blood of reactive arthritis. Ankylosing spondylitis blood appeared to be characterized by a TCR beta motif of about 8 highly homologous variants.

This sequence joins TRBV21-1 and TRBJ1-1; the table gives TRBD1 as D, unverified against the DNA. TRBV21-1 is a documented pseudogene. The sequencing sample was made of blood, either unsorted or a sorted T cell fraction (not recorded which). This TCR derives from a male donor with ankylosing spondylitis or in good health (not recorded which). The CDR3 nucleotides are TGTGCCAGCAGCACCCCTGGGGGGGAAGCTTTCTTT. Translated: CASSTPGGEAFF.